This T cell receptor beta chain was sequenced for a study of CD8 T cells in ankylosing spondylitis. Points from the study as a whole: Reactive arthritis synovial fluid and blood previously showed some of these motif variants. What appeared characteristic of ankylosing spondylitis blood was a TCR beta motif of fewer than ten highly homologous variants. From matched ankylosing spondylitis synovial fluid, disease-linked clones were reportedly recovered at significantly enriched levels.

Scientists made TCR beta libraries using quantitative 5'-RACE with molecular barcodes. TCRdb fed the 5' RACE reads into MiXCR, producing one record per CDR3 protein. This sample yields under 150,000 distinct CDR3 sequences, of which roughly 8.8% are seen a single time; about 3.6% belongs to the top ten. This clonotype was counted at least ten times. Its antigen is unknown. This CDR3 spans 19 amino acids. Germline CDR1 is KGHDR and CDR2 is SFDVKD. V was clipped by 1 base and J by 2 bases, with 20 bases between them. The V and J genes are TRBV24-1 and TRBJ2-1, with D unclear. This clonotype originated in a male donor with ankylosing spondylitis or in good health (not recorded which). Sequencing was carried out using blood, either unsorted or a sorted T cell fraction (not recorded which). The chain's CDR3 is CATSDLERRPASAYNEQFF. CDR3 in DNA: TGTGCCACCAGTGATTTAGAACGGCGTCCAGCATCCGCCTACAATGAGCAGTTCTTC.